This note documents a single T cell receptor (beta chain) sequence. Its antigen is still unknown. This sample was included in a study of post-analysis software for immune sequencing data. Overall study findings and caveats: The authors found that F measure strongly co-clustered same-batch samples. Patients showed TRBV5-6, TRBV5-1 and TRBV20-1 among a few TRBV segments more frequent than in controls. Among multiple sclerosis patients, normalized Chao1 diversity was significantly below that of controls.

The TCR beta cDNA libraries contained unique molecular identifiers. The yield from roughly 1 to 10 million T cells was approximately 500,000 cDNA molecules in total. From the PCR reads, TCRdb called clonotypes with MiXCR, one entry per CDR3 protein. The repertoire holds 750,000 to 950,000 distinct CDR3 sequences, with roughly 58% as singletons. V was cut by 2 bases and J by 5 bases, with 10 bases left in between. CDR3 length: 13 amino acids. Germline CDR1 is MNHEY and CDR2 is SMNVEV (reference sequence). V is TRBV27 and J is TRBJ2-7; the D is unclear. Sample: blood. The receptor comes from a girl aged 10-17 years with multiple sclerosis. CDR3 loop: CASSLISGNEQYF. The CDR3 DNA reads as TGTGCCAGCAGTTTAATATCTGGGAACGAGCAGTACTTC.